The rows below give T cell receptor beta chains drawn from one sample of a study of human T cells and chemical hapten exposure. TCRdb re-called the RACE reads with MiXCR, one entry per CDR3 protein. In the table there are 200,000 to 300,000 distinct CDR3 sequences, approximately 8.4% of which are singletons. Sample: whole blood, taken in connection with sensitization to the hapten diphenylcyclopropenone (DPC). The receptors here all came from a woman in her thirties or forties with alopecia areata. Some clones in this sample may be carry-over from other donors' samples. CDR3s include the opening cysteine and the closing phenylalanine or tryptophan.

V,J,CDR3
TRBV5-1,TRBJ2-3,CASSLEQGADTQYF
TRBV3-1,TRBJ2-3,CASSQPGADTQYF
TRBV28,TRBJ2-1,CASSLMFQGDEQFF
TRBV6-5,TRBJ2-1,CASGLAGENNEQFF
TRBV7-9,TRBJ2-7,CASSPLPPEHYEQYF
TRBV6-6,TRBJ1-6,CASRDQRRESPLHF
TRBV5-1,TRBJ2-3,CASAREGRTDTQYF
TRBV2,TRBJ2-7,CASSLALGSEQYF
TRBV28,TRBJ2-3,CASTSRDTQYF
TRBV4-3,TRBJ2-7,CASSQEGGVEQYF
TRBV5-1,TRBJ2-1,CASSSTSGIYNEQFF
TRBV28,TRBJ2-7,CASSLLGQVTSYEQYF
TRBV7-9,TRBJ2-2,CASSNRLAGENTGELFF
TRBV6-5,TRBJ1-1,CASSKQGQGNTEAFF
TRBV5-1,TRBJ1-5,CASSWGAGYDQPQHF
TRBV6-5,TRBJ2-7,CASSYSGDLARYEQYF
TRBV21-1,TRBJ1-1,CASSKEKGSDTEAFF
TRBV5-1,TRBJ2-7,CASSSGLAGDEQYF
TRBV20-1,TRBJ2-1,CSAGTSGRGDNEQFF
TRBV9,TRBJ2-3,CASSVVAGSTDTQYF
TRBV12-3/TRBV12-4,TRBJ1-1,CASVMDRYTEAFF
TRBV14,TRBJ1-2,CASSQPGLTAYGYTF
TRBV2,TRBJ1-5,CASLRQGANQPQHF
TRBV20-1,TRBJ1-6,CSARDIRTGDNSPLHF
TRBV9,TRBJ2-5,CASSVVKRPGTGIQETQYF
TRBV6-1,TRBJ1-2,CASSDWTGPNYGYTF
TRBV7-2,TRBJ2-7,CASSWTSGSHEQYF
TRBV5-4,TRBJ1-1,CASSLEVINTEAFF
TRBV4-3,TRBJ2-7,CASSLNRGLGEQYF